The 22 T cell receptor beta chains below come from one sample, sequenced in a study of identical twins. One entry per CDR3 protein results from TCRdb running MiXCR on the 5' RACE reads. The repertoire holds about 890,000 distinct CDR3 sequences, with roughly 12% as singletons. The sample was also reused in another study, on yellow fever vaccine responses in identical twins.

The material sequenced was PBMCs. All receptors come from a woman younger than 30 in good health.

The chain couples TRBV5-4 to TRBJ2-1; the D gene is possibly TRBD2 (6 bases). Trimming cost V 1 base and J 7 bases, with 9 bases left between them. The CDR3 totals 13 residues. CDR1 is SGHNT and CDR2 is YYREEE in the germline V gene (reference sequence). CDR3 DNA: TGTGCCAGCAGCTTGTTTGGGGGGAATGAGCAGTTCTTC. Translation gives CASSLFGGNEQFF.

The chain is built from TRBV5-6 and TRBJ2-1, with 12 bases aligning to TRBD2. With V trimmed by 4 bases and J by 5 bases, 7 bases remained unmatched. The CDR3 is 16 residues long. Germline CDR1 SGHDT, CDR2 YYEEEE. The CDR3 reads CASSLQTSGGNNEQFF. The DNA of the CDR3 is TGTGCCAGCAGCCTTCAGACTAGCGGGGGAAACAATGAGCAGTTCTTC.

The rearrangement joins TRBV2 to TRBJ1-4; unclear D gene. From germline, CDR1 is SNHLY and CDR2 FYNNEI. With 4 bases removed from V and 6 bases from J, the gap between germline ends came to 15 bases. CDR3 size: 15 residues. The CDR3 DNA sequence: TGTGCCAGCAGTGCCATCGGTAACCCCGATGAAAAACTGTTTTTT. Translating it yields CASSAIGNPDEKLFF.

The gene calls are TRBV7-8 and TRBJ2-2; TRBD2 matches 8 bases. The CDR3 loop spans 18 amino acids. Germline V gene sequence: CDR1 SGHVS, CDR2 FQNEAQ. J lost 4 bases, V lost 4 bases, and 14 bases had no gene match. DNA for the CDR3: TGTGCCAGCAGCTCCCTGAGGTTTAGCGGGATGGGCACCGGGGAGCTGTTTTTT. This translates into CASSSLRFSGMGTGELFF.

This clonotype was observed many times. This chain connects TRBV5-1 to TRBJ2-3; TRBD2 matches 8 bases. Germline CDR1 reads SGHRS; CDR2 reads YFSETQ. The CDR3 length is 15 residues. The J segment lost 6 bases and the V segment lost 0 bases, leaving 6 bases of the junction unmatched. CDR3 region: CASSLDGGRTDTQYF. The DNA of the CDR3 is TGCGCCAGCAGCTTGGATGGCGGGAGGACCGATACGCAGTATTTT.

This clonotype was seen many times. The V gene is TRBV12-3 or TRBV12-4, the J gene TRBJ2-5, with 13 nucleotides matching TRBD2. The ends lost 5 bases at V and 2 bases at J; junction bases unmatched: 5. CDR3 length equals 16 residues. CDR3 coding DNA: TGTGCCAGCAGTCTAAGGACTAGCGGGAGTCAAGAGACCCAGTACTTC. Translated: CASSLRTSGSQETQYF.

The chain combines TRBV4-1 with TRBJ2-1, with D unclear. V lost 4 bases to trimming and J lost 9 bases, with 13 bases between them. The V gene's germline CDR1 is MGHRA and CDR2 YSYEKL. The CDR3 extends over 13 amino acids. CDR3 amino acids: CASSLVATAEQFF. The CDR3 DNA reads TGCGCCAGCAGCCTAGTAGCCACGGCTGAGCAGTTCTTC.

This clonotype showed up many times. This CDR3 is CASTQWGDSPYEQYV. The CDR3 DNA sequence: TGTGCCAGCACGCAGTGGGGAGATAGCCCCTACGAGCAGTACGTC. The V and J genes are TRBV6-6 and TRBJ2-7; TRBD2 is a possible D gene (5 bases). V gave up 7 bases and J gave up 2 bases, with 18 bases separating them. Looked up from germline, CDR1 is MNHNY and CDR2 is SVGAGI (reference sequence). The CDR3 length is 15 residues.

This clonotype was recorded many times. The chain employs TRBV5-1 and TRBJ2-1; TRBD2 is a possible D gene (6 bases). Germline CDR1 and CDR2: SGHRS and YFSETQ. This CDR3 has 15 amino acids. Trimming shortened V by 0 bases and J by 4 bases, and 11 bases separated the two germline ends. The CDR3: CASSLAGVNYNEQFF. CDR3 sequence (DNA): TGCGCCAGCAGCTTGGCGGGAGTGAATTACAATGAGCAGTTCTTC.

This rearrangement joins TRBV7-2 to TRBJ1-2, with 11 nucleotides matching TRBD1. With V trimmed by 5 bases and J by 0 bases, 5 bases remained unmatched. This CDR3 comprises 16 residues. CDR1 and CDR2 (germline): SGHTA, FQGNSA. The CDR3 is CASSPRDRGANYGYTF. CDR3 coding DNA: TGTGCCAGCAGCCCGCGGGACAGGGGGGCTAACTATGGCTACACCTTC.

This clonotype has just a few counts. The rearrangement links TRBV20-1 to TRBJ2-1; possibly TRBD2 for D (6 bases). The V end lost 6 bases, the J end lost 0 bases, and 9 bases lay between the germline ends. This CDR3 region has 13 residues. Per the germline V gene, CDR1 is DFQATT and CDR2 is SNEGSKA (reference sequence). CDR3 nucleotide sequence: TGCAGTGCCTCGACTAGCTCCTACAATGAGCAGTTCTTC. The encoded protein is CSASTSSYNEQFF.

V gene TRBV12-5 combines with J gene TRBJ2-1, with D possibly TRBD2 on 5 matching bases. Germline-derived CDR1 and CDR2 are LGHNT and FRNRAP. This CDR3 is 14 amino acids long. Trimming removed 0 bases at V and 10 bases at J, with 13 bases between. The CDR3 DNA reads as TGTGCTAGTGGTTTGGTGACCCCTACGGGGGAGCAGTTCTTC. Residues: CASGLVTPTGEQFF.

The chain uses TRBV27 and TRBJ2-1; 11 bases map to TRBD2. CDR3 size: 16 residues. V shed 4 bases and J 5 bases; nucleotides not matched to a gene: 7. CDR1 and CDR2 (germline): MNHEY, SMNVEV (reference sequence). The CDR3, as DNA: TGTGCCAGCAGTTCTTTAGCGGGGGGGCCCCACAATGAGCAGTTCTTC. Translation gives CASSSLAGGPHNEQFF.

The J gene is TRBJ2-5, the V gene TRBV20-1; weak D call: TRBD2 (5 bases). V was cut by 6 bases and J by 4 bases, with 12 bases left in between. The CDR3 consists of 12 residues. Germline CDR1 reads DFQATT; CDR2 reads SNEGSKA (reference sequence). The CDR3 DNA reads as TGCAGTGCCGCCGGACTCAGAGAGACCCAGTACTTC. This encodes CSAAGLRETQYF.

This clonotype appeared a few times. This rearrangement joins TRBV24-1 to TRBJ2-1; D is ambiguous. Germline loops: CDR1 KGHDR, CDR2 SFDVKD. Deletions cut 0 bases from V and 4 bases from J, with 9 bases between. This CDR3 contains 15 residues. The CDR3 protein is CATSDLQERYNEQFF. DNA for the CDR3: TGTGCCACCAGTGATTTGCAAGAAAGATACAATGAGCAGTTCTTC.

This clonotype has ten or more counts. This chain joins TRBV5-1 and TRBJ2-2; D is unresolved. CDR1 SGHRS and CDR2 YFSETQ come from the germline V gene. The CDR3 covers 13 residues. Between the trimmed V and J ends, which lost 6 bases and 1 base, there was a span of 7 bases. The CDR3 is CASNDGNTGELFF. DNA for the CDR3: TGCGCCAGCAACGACGGGAACACCGGGGAGCTGTTTTTT.

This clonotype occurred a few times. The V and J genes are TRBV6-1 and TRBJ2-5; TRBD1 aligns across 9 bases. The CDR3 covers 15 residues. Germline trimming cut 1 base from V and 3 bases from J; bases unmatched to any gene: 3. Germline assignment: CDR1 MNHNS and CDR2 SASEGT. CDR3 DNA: TGTGCCAGCAGTGAAGTCCGGGACAGGGAAGAGACCCAGTACTTC. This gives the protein CASSEVRDREETQYF.

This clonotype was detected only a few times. Written as DNA, the CDR3 is TGCGCCAGCAGCTACGGGCAGCAAGGGGCTGGCTACACCTTC. This translates into CASSYGQQGAGYTF. The chain uses TRBV10-2 and TRBJ1-2, with a tentative D call TRBD1 (5 bases). V was clipped by 6 bases and J by 7 bases, with 18 bases between them. The CDR3 is made up of 14 amino acids. CDR1 and CDR2 (germline): WSHSY, SAAADI.

CDR3 protein: CATRLGTGWPDYGYTF. CDR3 nucleotide sequence: TGTGCCACAAGATTAGGGACAGGGTGGCCGGACTATGGCTACACCTTC. V and J are TRBV10-3 and TRBJ1-2; 9 nucleotides align to TRBD1. The V gene's germline CDR1 is ENHRY and CDR2 SYGVKD. V shed 10 bases and J 3 bases; nucleotides not matched to a gene: 15. The CDR3 length is 16 residues.

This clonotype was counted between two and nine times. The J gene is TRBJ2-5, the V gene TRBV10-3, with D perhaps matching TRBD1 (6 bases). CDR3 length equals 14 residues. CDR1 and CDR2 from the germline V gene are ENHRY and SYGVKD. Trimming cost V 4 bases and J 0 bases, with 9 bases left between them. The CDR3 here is CAISVNRDQETQYF. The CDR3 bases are TGTGCCATCAGTGTTAACAGGGACCAAGAGACCCAGTACTTC.

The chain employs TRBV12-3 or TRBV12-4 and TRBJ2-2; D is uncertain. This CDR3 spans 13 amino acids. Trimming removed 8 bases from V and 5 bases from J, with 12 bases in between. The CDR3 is CASGRTVTGELFF. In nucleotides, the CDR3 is TGTGCCAGCGGACGGACGGTGACCGGGGAGCTGTTTTTT.

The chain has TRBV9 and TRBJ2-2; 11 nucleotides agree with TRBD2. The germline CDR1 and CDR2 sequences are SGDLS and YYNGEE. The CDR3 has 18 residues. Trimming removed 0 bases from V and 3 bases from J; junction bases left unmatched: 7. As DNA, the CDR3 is TGTGCCAGCAGCGTAGTTTTAGCGGGAGGGCCAGACACCGGGGAGCTGTTTTTT. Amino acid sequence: CASSVVLAGGPDTGELFF.